The rows below give T cell receptor beta chains drawn from one sample of a study of blood T cell repertoires in COVID-19. Sequencing was performed with immunoSEQ multiplex PCR; in TCRdb, only in-frame clones are kept and a portion is missing. The table has around 140,000 clones, around 89% seen once. Sequencing was performed on peripheral blood. The receptors here all came from an older man with active COVID-19. Each CDR3 is given with its conserved first and last residue. A D gene is named only where the DNA matches it firmly.

D gene	J gene	V gene	CDR3 protein
NA	TRBJ1-2	TRBV7-2	CAPTGNYGYTF
NA	TRBJ2-5	TRBV27	CASSSREETQYF
NA	TRBJ2-2	TRBV29-1	CSVLRSIPNTGELFF
NA	TRBJ2-7	TRBV5-1	CASSFDSSYEQYF
NA	TRBJ2-5	TRBV11-3	CASSLDWRSSQYF
TRBD1	TRBJ1-5	TRBV28	CASTRDRGSNQPQHF
NA	TRBJ2-7	TRBV6-5	CASRLQEAQPYEQYF
TRBD1	TRBJ1-4	TRBV2	CASSEGQGTNEKLFF
NA	TRBJ1-5	TRBV2	CASSARGDQPQHF
TRBD2	TRBJ2-1	TRBV28	CASRPGARRGAGGAYNEQFF
NA	TRBJ2-5	TRBV18	CASSPPGQSGRPQETQYF
NA	TRBJ1-2	TRBV6-6	CASSASNYGYTF
TRBD2	TRBJ2-5	TRBV2	CASSLLAGDLETQYF
TRBD1	TRBJ1-6	TRBV11-2	CASRTGGRGSPLHF
TRBD2	TRBJ2-7	TRBV4-1	CASSQGLGTSPSYEQYF
TRBD2	TRBJ2-1	TRBV7-2	CASSPPSGRGPGPHNEQFF
NA	TRBJ2-2	TRBV18	CASSSLPGVGELFF
NA	TRBJ1-4	TRBV4-1	CASSQLEQGEKLFF
TRBD1	TRBJ1-1	TRBV4-1	CASSPPTRDRGGKAFF
NA	TRBJ1-4	TRBV9	CASSEGTTNEKLFF
TRBD1	TRBJ1-3	TRBV6-6	CASSRDRDQLGNTIYF
TRBD2	TRBJ2-3	TRBV6-2/TRBV6-3	CASSYGGLGTDTQYF
TRBD2	TRBJ2-1	TRBV7-2	CASSLGGSGINEQFF
TRBD1	TRBJ1-1	TRBV27	CASSFSDRLGISEAFF